This TCR beta chain was observed in a study of T cell repertoires in cytomegalovirus infection. At the level of the study: Used in the study were CMV epitopes, some recently identified and HLA-C-restricted, others well-studied and HLA-B-restricted. A matching HLA type, together with CMV infection, was signaled by public TCR beta signatures.

TCRdb passed the reads through MiXCR, listing each CDR3 protein once. Here the sample spans about 770,000 distinct CDR3 sequences, almost 30% being singletons. Findings and caveats of the study: Carriage of CMV together with the relevant HLA was identifiable through cumulative public TCR beta family frequency. The ex vivo response was dominated by HLA-C-restricted CMV-specific TCR beta clonotypes.

This clonotype was observed a few times. What it binds is not known. This clonotype was sampled from a human donor in good health (CMV status not recorded). Some clones in this sample may be carry-over from other donors' samples. Sequencing was performed on cultured CD8+ T cells from PBMCs, taken from culture after CMV antigen stimulation.

The CDR3 loop reads CASSLGGEYEQYV. CDR3 bases: TGTGCCAGCAGTTTAGGCGGGGAGTACGAGCAGTACGTC. V is TRBV12-3 or TRBV12-4 and J is TRBJ2-7; TRBD2 is a possible D gene (6 bases). Trimming stripped 1 base from V and 4 bases from J, with 8 bases between. The CDR3 covers 13 residues.